This T cell receptor (beta chain) was captured by sequencing in a study of technical replicates of blood from a few donors. TCRdb keeps only in-frame clones here, not all; method: immunoSEQ multiplex PCR. The table records around 100,000 clones, 95% of them present only once. This receptor was obtained from a human donor in good health. The material sequenced was T cells isolated from PBMCs.

For the CDR3, the DNA is TGTGCCAGTAGTCCCCTAGCGGGGAGTACAGATACGCAGTATTTT. The encoded protein is CASSPLAGSTDTQYF. The chain couples TRBV19 to TRBJ2-3; 9 bases match TRBD2. This CDR3 contains 15 residues. Trimming removed 5 bases from V and 3 bases from J; junction bases left unmatched: 6. CDR1 is LNHDA, CDR2 SQIVND, per germline (reference sequence). The full variable domain, with the rest looked up from reference TRBV19 and TRBJ2-3, is DGGITQSPKYLFRKEGQNVTLSCEQNLNHDAMYWYRQDPGQGLRLIYYSQIVNDFQKGDIAEGYSVSREKKESFPLTVTSAQKNPTAFYLCASSPLAGSTDTQYFGPGTRLTVL.